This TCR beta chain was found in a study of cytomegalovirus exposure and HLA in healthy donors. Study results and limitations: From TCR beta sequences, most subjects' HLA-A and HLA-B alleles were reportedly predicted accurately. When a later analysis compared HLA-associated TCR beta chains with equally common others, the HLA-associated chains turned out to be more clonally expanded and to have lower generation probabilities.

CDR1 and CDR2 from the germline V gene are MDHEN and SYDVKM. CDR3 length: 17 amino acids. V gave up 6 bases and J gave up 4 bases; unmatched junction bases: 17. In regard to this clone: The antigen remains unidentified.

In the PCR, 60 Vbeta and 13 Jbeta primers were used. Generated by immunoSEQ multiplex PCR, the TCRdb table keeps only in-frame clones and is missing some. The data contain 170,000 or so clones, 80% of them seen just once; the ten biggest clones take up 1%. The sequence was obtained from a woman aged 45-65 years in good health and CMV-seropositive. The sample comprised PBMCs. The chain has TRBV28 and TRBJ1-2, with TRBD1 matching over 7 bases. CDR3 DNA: TGTGCCAGCAGGGGACCAAAGGGGGCGCTTGGGGCCTATGGCTACACCTTC. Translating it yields CASRGPKGALGAYGYTF.